This T cell receptor beta chain was recovered during a study of T cells after yellow fever vaccination. The CDR3 is 14 residues long. The V end lost 1 base, the J end lost 8 bases, and 12 bases lay between the germline ends. CDR1 and CDR2 (germline): SGHAT, FQDESV (reference sequence). This clonotype was counted at least ten times. TCRdb processed the 5' RACE reads anew with MiXCR; each CDR3 protein has one entry. The sample contains 200,000 to 300,000 distinct CDR3 sequences, 5.5% to 8.5% of which appear only once. Sequenced material: CD4+ T cells sorted from PBMCs, taken on the day of the yellow fever booster vaccination. This TCR was sampled from a man younger than 45 who received the YFV17D yellow fever vaccine. This chain joins TRBV11-1 and TRBJ2-1; unclear D gene. The CDR3 loop reads CASSLGLRPDEQFF. CDR3 in DNA: TGTGCCAGCAGCTTAGGTCTCAGACCGGATGAGCAGTTCTTC.